Listed here are 6 T cell receptor beta chains from one sample, sequenced in a study of vaccination and CD4 T cells after COVID-19. CD4+ T cells that had been cultured provided DNA sequenced with the Oncomine TCR Beta short-read assay. TCRdb reprocessed the PCR reads with MiXCR, giving one entry per CDR3 protein. The repertoire has around 19,000 distinct CDR3 sequences, roughly 36% of them found once; the top ten carry 2.6%. Which antigens these TCRs recognize remains unknown. Time point in this sample: late sampling 161 to 241 days after vaccination in a few convalescent patients. Specified treatment: approximately 9-day PBMC culture with coronavirus spike peptide pools or control peptides (ViraFEST assay). This sample comprised CD4+ T cells from blood, cultured in vitro, obtained about 7 months after SARS-CoV-2 vaccination. The receptors originated from a human donor who had recovered from COVID-19.

This clonotype was detected a few times. The chain couples TRBV19 to TRBJ2-3; the match to TRBD1 covers 7 bases. V shed 6 bases, J shed 0 bases, and the junction held 3 bases outside the gene matches. Germline V gene sequence: CDR1 LNHDA, CDR2 SQIVND (reference sequence). The CDR3 length is 14 residues. The CDR3 DNA sequence: TGTGCCAGTAGGCCGACAGGGAGCACAGATACGCAGTATTTT. This sequence encodes CASRPTGSTDTQYF.

This clonotype turned up a few times. The chain is built from TRBV20-1 and TRBJ1-6, with no clear D. V lost 3 bases and J 7 bases, leaving 13 bases between the germline ends. CDR1 DFQATT and CDR2 SNEGSKA come from the germline V gene (reference sequence). This CDR3 region has 14 residues. The DNA for the CDR3 is TGCAGTGCTAGTCGGGGTGATAGAAATTCACCCCTCCACTTT. Its translation: CSASRGDRNSPLHF.

This clonotype came up a few times. The chain uses TRBV7-6 and TRBJ2-3, with 9 bases lining up with TRBD2. J lost 0 bases, V lost 8 bases, and 6 bases had no gene match. The CDR3 covers 15 residues. CDR1 and CDR2 (germline): SGHVS, FNYEAQ. As DNA, the CDR3 is TGTGCCAGCCTCCCTCTAGCGGGGAGCACAGATACGCAGTATTTT. Translating it yields CASLPLAGSTDTQYF. The complete variable domain, with remaining parts taken from reference TRBV7-6 and TRBJ2-3, reads GAGVSQSPRYKVTKRGQDVALRCDPISGHVSLYWYRQALGQGPEFLTYFNYEAQQDKSGLPNDRFSAERPEGSISTLTIQRTEQRDSAMYRCASLPLAGSTDTQYFGPGTRLTVL.

The rearrangement uses TRBV7-2 and TRBJ2-3; no firm D call. CDR1 is SGHTA, CDR2 FQGNSA, per germline. V dropped 0 bases and J dropped 0 bases, with 7 bases sitting between them. The CDR3 is made up of 15 amino acids. The CDR3 DNA is TGTGCCAGCAGCTTAGCCGGCTTAAGCACAGATACGCAGTATTTT. Translated: CASSLAGLSTDTQYF.

The J gene is TRBJ2-7, the V gene TRBV10-3; the D gene is possibly TRBD2 (5 bases). CDR1 and CDR2 from the germline V gene are ENHRY and SYGVKD. The V gene lost 6 bases and the J gene lost 2 bases, with 11 bases spanning the gap. This CDR3 has 13 amino acids. CDR3 sequence: CAIRVSGTYEQYF. The CDR3 DNA reads TGTGCCATCAGGGTAAGCGGAACCTACGAGCAGTACTTC.

This clonotype occurred a few times. This sequence joins TRBV6-1 and TRBJ2-5; TRBD2 aligns across 8 bases. The germline V gene encodes CDR1 MNHNS and CDR2 SASEGT. The J segment lost 3 bases and the V segment lost 7 bases, leaving 4 bases of the junction unmatched. The CDR3 runs 13 residues. The CDR3 bases are TGTGCCAGCATCGATAGCGGGAAAGAGACCCAGTACTTC. It yields the protein CASIDSGKETQYF.